The 32 T cell receptor beta chains reported below all come from one sample, sequenced in a study of shared clonotypes between healthy human individuals. The protocol was immunoSEQ multiplex PCR, while the TCRdb copy is restricted to in-frame clones and leaves out a portion. This repertoire shows about 2.2 million clones, about 93% found once; its top ten account for approximately 1.7%. It was CD45RO-negative cells, positively selected for CCR7, that made up naive CD8 cells, with terminally differentiated effector memory CD45RA+ cells excluded. The sample comprised naive CD8+ T cells from PBMCs. The receptors were gathered from a man in his late teens or twenties in good health. Some clones in this sample may be carry-over from other donors' samples.

The chain uses TRBV10-2 and TRBJ1-5; D possibly corresponds to TRBD1 (6 bases). Germline assignment: CDR1 WSHSY and CDR2 SAAADI. This CDR3 is 17 amino acids long. Trimming cost V 2 bases and J 0 bases, with 14 bases left between them. DNA for the CDR3: TGCGCCAGCAGTGAGCCCCGGACAGATACTAGCAATCAGCCCCAGCATTTT. This encodes CASSEPRTDTSNQPQHF.

This clone was seen more than once but under ten times. The rearrangement joins TRBV13 to TRBJ1-1; 12 bases fit TRBD1. The CDR3 contains 16 residues. Per germline, CDR1 PRHDT and CDR2 FYEKMQ (reference sequence). V gave up 5 bases and J gave up 4 bases; unmatched junction bases: 8. CDR3 sequence: CASSPGQGAAGTEAFF. The CDR3 coding sequence is TGTGCCAGCAGCCCGGGACAGGGGGCAGCGGGCACTGAAGCTTTCTTT.

The chain combines TRBV5-4 with TRBJ2-7, with D perhaps TRBD2 (5 bases). Trimming took off 1 base at V and 2 bases at J, with 10 bases between the two ends. Per germline, CDR1 SGHNT and CDR2 YYREEE (reference sequence). This CDR3 is 14 amino acids long. The CDR3 nucleotides read TGTGCCAGCAGCTTGCCTGGACTGACCTACGAGCAGTACTTC. This codes for CASSLPGLTYEQYF.

The V call is TRBV19, the J call TRBJ1-5; 7 bases fit TRBD1. Per germline, CDR1 LNHDA and CDR2 SQIVND (reference sequence). The CDR3 has 16 amino acids. J lost 6 bases, V lost 0 bases, and 8 bases had no gene match. DNA for the CDR3: TGTGCCAGTAGTATAGACAGGGGGGCCTTCGGTCAGCCCCAGCATTTT. Its protein product is CASSIDRGAFGQPQHF.

The CDR3 DNA reads TGCGCCAGCAGCCAGGGACTAGCTCTAGGGGAGCAGTACTTC. Protein: CASSQGLALGEQYF. This chain uses TRBV4-3 with TRBJ2-7; the match to TRBD2 covers 9 bases. The CDR3 runs to 14 residues. CDR1 is LGHNA and CDR2 is YSLEER in the germline V gene. Trimming at V came to 3 bases and at J to 7 bases, leaving 7 bases not matched to a gene.

The chain is built from TRBV6-5 and TRBJ2-7, with TRBD1 identical over 11 bases. The germline V gene encodes CDR1 MNHEY and CDR2 SVGAGI. V lost 7 bases, J lost 5 bases, and 10 bases stayed unmatched. The CDR3 has 15 residues. As DNA, the CDR3 is TGTGCCAGCAACCAGTGGCCGGGACAGGGGGACGAGCAGTACTTC. Its protein product is CASNQWPGQGDEQYF.

The rearrangement joins TRBV7-6 to TRBJ2-5; maybe TRBD2 (5 bases). Germline assignment: CDR1 SGHVS and CDR2 FNYEAQ. The CDR3 contains 14 residues. Trimming pared 1 base from V and 5 bases from J, leaving 11 bases between. This CDR3 reads CASSLEHGLETQYF. For the CDR3, the DNA is TGTGCCAGCAGCTTAGAGCATGGACTGGAGACCCAGTACTTC.

The chain has TRBV5-6 and TRBJ1-2, with 7 bases aligning to TRBD1. Trimming removed 0 bases from V and 7 bases from J; junction bases left unmatched: 12. Germline V gene data show CDR1 as SGHDT and CDR2 as YYEEEE. The CDR3 extends over 16 amino acids. The CDR3 DNA reads TGTGCCAGCAGCTTGGCTGAAGGGGGCAGGGGCTCTGGCTACACCTTC. The encoded protein is CASSLAEGGRGSGYTF.

This rearrangement joins TRBV19 to TRBJ2-4; no clear D gene. V was shortened by 4 bases and J by 1 base, with 14 bases between the two germline ends. The CDR3 sequence is 16 residues long. Germline V gene lookup returns CDR1 LNHDA and CDR2 SQIVND (reference sequence). In DNA form, the CDR3 reads TGTGCCAGTAGTACAGCCCCTCGTTCGGCCAAAAACATTCAGTACTTC. This sequence encodes CASSTAPRSAKNIQYF.

The V gene is TRBV21-1, the J gene TRBJ1-5. TRBV21-1 is a recognized pseudogene. This CDR3 contains 15 residues. The CDR3: CASRTGPDSNQPQHF. Here the CDR3 DNA reads TGTGCCAGCCGGACGGGGCCGGATAGCAATCAGCCCCAGCATTTT.

The sample holds one count of this clone. The chain joins TRBV10-3 to TRBJ2-5; 10 bases match TRBD1. The DNA end lines up better with TRBJ2-7; the J call may be wrong. CDR1 and CDR2 from the germline V gene are ENHRY and SYGVKD. The CDR3 runs to 11 residues. The CDR3 bases are TGTGCCAACGGACAGGGGGACGAGCAGTACTTC. Translating it yields CANGQGDEQYF.

J is TRBJ1-5 and V is TRBV11-2; D unresolved. The V end was cut by 8 bases, the J end by 1 base, with 6 bases between. Germline loops: CDR1 SGHAT, CDR2 FQNNGV. The length of the CDR3 is 12 residues. This CDR3 is CASAESNQPQHF. In nucleotides, the CDR3 is TGTGCCAGCGCCGAGAGCAATCAGCCCCAGCATTTT.

The chain recombines TRBV6-1 with TRBJ2-1; D possibly corresponds to TRBD2 (7 bases). V was cut by 0 bases and J by 9 bases, with 15 bases left in between. CDR3 length: 15 residues. Per the germline V gene, CDR1 is MNHNS and CDR2 is SASEGT. The DNA for the CDR3 is TGTGCCAGCAGTGAAGCGCTTAGGGGGGGTAGTGAGCAGTTCTTC. Residues: CASSEALRGGSEQFF.

This clone was recorded only once. V usage is TRBV7-6 and J usage is TRBJ1-1; D unresolved. The length of the CDR3 is 15 residues. V was pared by 1 base and J by 4 bases, with 13 bases between. Germline V gene data show CDR1 as SGHVS and CDR2 as FNYEAQ. The CDR3: CASSLDPGSGTEAFF. The CDR3 region has the DNA TGTGCCAGCAGCTTAGACCCCGGAAGCGGCACTGAAGCTTTCTTT.

The chain has TRBV7-2 and TRBJ2-7, with D possibly TRBD2 on 5 matching bases. Germline V gives CDR1 SGHTA, CDR2 FQGNSA. The germline V and J ends were trimmed by 4 bases and 0 bases, with 13 bases remaining between them. The CDR3 runs to 15 residues. The CDR3, as DNA: TGTGCCAGCAGCTGGGTGCTGGGGAGCTCCTACGAGCAGTACTTC. It encodes CASSWVLGSSYEQYF.

Worth noting for this clone: This sample includes further DNA sequences coding for the same CDR3. CDR3 sequence reads: CASSLSGNQETQYF. The CDR3 DNA sequence: TGTGCCAGCAGTTTATCGGGAAACCAAGAGACCCAGTACTTC. The J gene is TRBJ2-5, the V gene TRBV27; D gene uncertain. CDR3 length: 14 amino acids. In germline, CDR1 is MNHEY, CDR2 SMNVEV (reference sequence). V was pared by 0 bases and J by 0 bases, with 5 bases between.

Here the CDR3 reads CASSSPLGGTSTDTQYF. CDR3 DNA sequence: TGTGCCAGCAGCTCACCCTTAGGCGGGACAAGCACAGATACGCAGTATTTT. The V and J genes are TRBV7-2 and TRBJ2-3; D may match TRBD1 or TRBD2 (6 bases each). Germline V gene sequence: CDR1 SGHTA, CDR2 FQGNSA. Trimming removed 4 bases at V and 0 bases at J, with 17 bases between. The CDR3 is made up of 17 amino acids.

This chain links TRBV23-1 with TRBJ2-5, with 12 positions matching TRBD2. TRBV23-1 is an ORF; its function is uncertain. Losses at the gene ends were 0 bases for V and 7 bases for J; bases not matched to a gene: 15. This CDR3 comprises 19 residues. DNA of the CDR3: TGCGCCAGCAGTCAATCGTCGGGGCCGACTAGCGGGAGACAATCGACCCAGTACTTC. This translates into CASSQSSGPTSGRQSTQYF.

This sequence joins TRBV13 and TRBJ1-2; 9 bases align to TRBD1. Germline V CDR1 and CDR2: PRHDT, FYEKMQ (reference sequence). The CDR3 contains 14 residues. The trim removed 4 bases at V and 8 bases at J, leaving 8 bases unmatched. The DNA of the CDR3 is TGTGCCAGCAGCTATAAAACAGGGGGCGCCGGCTACACCTTC. This codes for CASSYKTGGAGYTF.

The V and J genes are TRBV4-3 and TRBJ2-1; no clear D. V was trimmed by 1 base and J by 4 bases, leaving 14 bases between them. The CDR3 contains 16 residues. Germline values: CDR1 LGHNA, CDR2 YSLEER. CDR3 coding DNA: TGCGCCAGCAGCCAAGCGTACATTGAGACATACAATGAGCAGTTCTTC. This sequence encodes CASSQAYIETYNEQFF.

This clone appeared a few times. This chain connects TRBV12-5 to TRBJ1-5; TRBD1 might be the D (6 bases). The V gene's germline CDR1 is LGHNT and CDR2 FRNRAP. CDR3 length: 16 residues. The germline V and J ends were trimmed by 4 bases and 0 bases, with 13 bases remaining between them. The CDR3 DNA reads as TGTGCTAGTGGTTCTCGGGACAAGTATAGCAATCAGCCCCAGCATTTT. Amino acid sequence: CASGSRDKYSNQPQHF.

This clone was seen a single time. The sample holds other DNA sequences that translate to the same CDR3. The rearrangement uses TRBV9 and TRBJ2-1, with 8 bases aligning to TRBD2. Germline V gene data show CDR1 as SGDLS and CDR2 as YYNGEE. Germline trimming cut 0 bases from V and 1 base from J; bases unmatched to any gene: 6. CDR3 size: 17 residues. CDR3 coding DNA: TGTGCCAGCAGCGTAGGCGGCAGCGGGAGTTCCTACAATGAGCAGTTCTTC. It encodes CASSVGGSGSSYNEQFF.

The chain carries TRBV14 and TRBJ2-6; perhaps TRBD1 as D (6 bases). Between the trimmed V and J ends, which lost 3 bases and 4 bases, there was a span of 10 bases. Germline loops: CDR1 SGHDN, CDR2 FVKESK. This CDR3 is built from 15 residues. CDR3 sequence (DNA): TGTGCCAGCAGCCAGGGGGCGGGCGGGGCCAACGTCCTGACTTTC. This translates into CASSQGAGGANVLTF.

The rearrangement uses TRBV7-9 and TRBJ2-7; 10 bases fit TRBD1. The ends lost 2 bases at V and 2 bases at J; junction bases unmatched: 9. The CDR3 spans 17 residues. Germline V gene data show CDR1 as SEHNR and CDR2 as FQNEAQ (reference sequence). CDR3 bases: TGTGCCAGCAGCTTATTGACAGGGGGCTCCCTAACCTACGAGCAGTACTTC. Translated: CASSLLTGGSLTYEQYF.

The rearrangement joins TRBV28 to TRBJ2-1, with D maybe TRBD2 (6 bases). The CDR3 has 15 residues. Trimming removed 3 bases at V and 7 bases at J, with 16 bases between. CDR1 and CDR2 (germline): MDHEN, SYDVKM. The CDR3 DNA is TGTGCCAGCAGTTTGGGAGCGGGTCGATTGAATGAGCAGTTCTTC. It yields the protein CASSLGAGRLNEQFF.

The V call is TRBV9, the J call TRBJ2-7, with 8 bases aligning to TRBD1. Trimming cost V 5 bases and J 3 bases; bases outside gene matches: 13. The CDR3 spans 16 residues. Per the germline V gene, CDR1 is SGDLS and CDR2 is YYNGEE. The CDR3 loop is CASSPPSGTGFYEQYF. DNA for the CDR3: TGTGCCAGCAGTCCTCCCTCCGGGACAGGATTCTACGAGCAGTACTTC.

The chain carries TRBV6-5 and TRBJ2-3, with a tentative D call TRBD1 (6 bases). This CDR3 is built from 15 residues. Trimming took 4 bases from V and 2 from J, leaving 13 bases between them. Germline CDR1 reads MNHEY; CDR2 reads SVGAGI. The CDR3 spells CASSSTGYNTDTQYF. For the CDR3, the DNA is TGTGCCAGCAGTTCCACAGGGTACAACACAGATACGCAGTATTTT.

Of note for this clone: The same CDR3 arises from other DNA sequences in this sample as well. The rearrangement links TRBV19 to TRBJ2-1; D is uncertain. In germline, CDR1 is LNHDA, CDR2 SQIVND (reference sequence). The CDR3 covers 12 residues. V was cut by 4 bases and J by 6 bases, with 7 bases left in between. The CDR3: CASSRIRNEQFF. The DNA of the CDR3 is TGTGCCAGTAGTAGAATCCGCAATGAGCAGTTCTTC.

V usage is TRBV5-6 and J usage is TRBJ2-1; D is unclear. CDR3 length: 14 residues. V gave up 2 bases and J gave up 4 bases, with 10 bases separating them. Germline V CDR1 and CDR2: SGHDT, YYEEEE. The CDR3 sequence: CASSFRSEYNEQFF. The CDR3 nucleotides read TGTGCCAGCAGCTTCCGTTCGGAGTACAATGAGCAGTTCTTC.

This chain joins TRBV25-1 and TRBJ2-2; 9 bases are shared with TRBD1. J lost 6 bases, V lost 5 bases, and 4 bases had no gene match. CDR3 length equals 14 residues. Germline V gives CDR1 MGHDK, CDR2 SYGVNS. The CDR3 region has the DNA TGTGCCAGCAGTTCTACAGGGGGCCCCGGGGAGCTGTTTTTT. As protein: CASSSTGGPGELFF.

This sequence joins TRBV5-4 and TRBJ1-1, with 7 bases aligning to TRBD1. Germline V gene data show CDR1 as SGHNT and CDR2 as YYREEE (reference sequence). V was clipped by 4 bases and J by 7 bases; unmatched bases: 10. The CDR3 totals 14 residues. The CDR3 DNA sequence: TGTGCCAGCAGCACCGACAGGGTGGGGGATGAAGCTTTCTTT. Amino acids: CASSTDRVGDEAFF.

The gene calls are TRBV7-8 and TRBJ1-1; 7 nucleotides agree with TRBD1. The CDR3 loop spans 14 amino acids. Trimming at V came to 3 bases and at J to 7 bases, leaving 8 bases not matched to a gene. The germline CDR1 and CDR2 sequences are SGHVS and FQNEAQ. The CDR3 DNA reads as TGTGCCAGCAGCTTGAATAGGGGGCGGGTTGAAGCTTTCTTT. This translates into CASSLNRGRVEAFF.